This T cell receptor beta chain was recovered during a study of T-cell memory formation after mild COVID-19. On the study more broadly: TCR clustering was largely donor specific. Points from the study as a whole: Chiefly within CM and EM were the contracting CD4+ clones; CD8+ ones were within EMRA. Among clones contracting day 15 to 85, CD4/CD8 was balanced, whereas later expanders leaned CD4+. Cross-reactive memory seemingly joined, as some responding clones were found in pre-infection memory.

Concerning this clonotype: The antigen remains unidentified.

TCRdb called the 5' RACE reads again in MiXCR, with one record for every CDR3 protein. The sample has 450,000 to 650,000 distinct CDR3 sequences; around 21% are singletons. The CDR3 has 14 residues. Looked up from germline, CDR1 is SGHKS and CDR2 is YYEKEE (reference sequence). V trimming: 0 bases; J trimming: 9 bases; junction bases outside the gene matches: 2. This chain connects TRBV5-5 to TRBJ1-6, with 8 bases identical to TRBD1. The sequenced sample consisted of PBMCs or a T cell subset sorted from them (not recorded which). The receptor comes from an adult woman who had mild COVID-19 (a few samples of this study predate the infection). Cell type and time point are not known. CDR3 sequence: CASSLGQGRSPLHF. The CDR3 DNA reads TGTGCCAGCAGCTTGGGACAGGGGCGTTCACCCCTCCACTTT.